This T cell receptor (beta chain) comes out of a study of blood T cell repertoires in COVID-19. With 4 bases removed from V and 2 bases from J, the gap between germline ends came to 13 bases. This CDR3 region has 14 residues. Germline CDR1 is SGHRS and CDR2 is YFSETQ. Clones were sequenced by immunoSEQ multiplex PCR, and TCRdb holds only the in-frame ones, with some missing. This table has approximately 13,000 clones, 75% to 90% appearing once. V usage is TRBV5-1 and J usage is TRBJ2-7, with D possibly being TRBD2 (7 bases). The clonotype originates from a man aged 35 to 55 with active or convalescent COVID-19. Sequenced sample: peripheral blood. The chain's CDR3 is CASSEQGGAYEQYF. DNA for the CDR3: TGCGCCAGCAGCGAACAGGGAGGGGCCTACGAGCAGTACTTC.